The rows below give T cell receptor beta chains drawn from one sample of a study of regulatory T cells in long-lasting Graves disease. TCRdb re-called the multiplex PCR reads through MiXCR, storing one row per CDR3 protein. The repertoire includes over 450,000 distinct CDR3 sequences, about 22% of them detected once, and more than 6% sits in the top ten. The sample here was peripheral blood mononuclear cells (PBMCs), taken when the disease was refractory, from a patient treated with antithyroid drugs. The origin of the receptors is a female donor with Graves disease. CDR3s include the opening cysteine and the closing phenylalanine or tryptophan. The D gene is left open where the match is weak. Size tells how often a clone was seen (once, few, many) or the class of an expanded clone, and some rows leave it out.

V gene: TRBV10-3; D gene: -; J gene: TRBJ1-1; clone size: few; CDR3 protein: CAIRGRDTEAFF; CDR3 DNA: TGTGCCATCAGGGGGCGGGACACTGAAGCTTTCTTT
V gene: TRBV7-2; D gene: TRBD1; J gene: TRBJ2-7; clone size: many; CDR3 protein: CASSLDRDRTYEQYF; CDR3 DNA: TGTGCCAGCAGCTTAGACCGGGACAGGACGTACGAGCAGTACTTC
V gene: TRBV19; D gene: -; J gene: TRBJ1-3; clone size: -; CDR3 protein: CASSIDLGRGGNTIYF; CDR3 DNA: TGTGCCAGTAGTATAGATCTTGGCAGGGGAGGAAACACCATATATTTT
V gene: TRBV19; D gene: TRBD1; J gene: TRBJ2-7; clone size: many; CDR3 protein: CASSIGTGGLNEQYF; CDR3 DNA: TGTGCCAGTAGTATAGGGACAGGGGGCCTGAACGAGCAGTACTTC
V gene: TRBV28; D gene: TRBD2; J gene: TRBJ2-5; clone size: many; CDR3 protein: CASSLPLGRAGGGETQYF; CDR3 DNA: TGTGCCAGCAGTTTACCTCTCGGAAGAGCGGGAGGGGGAGAGACCCAGTACTTC
V gene: TRBV20-1; D gene: -; J gene: TRBJ2-7; clone size: -; CDR3 protein: CSADGGAAGGSSYEQYF; CDR3 DNA: TGCAGTGCGGATGGGGGGGCTGCTGGCGGGAGTTCCTACGAGCAGTACTTC
V gene: TRBV7-9; D gene: TRBD2; J gene: TRBJ2-5; clone size: few; CDR3 protein: CASSPSGGTQETQYF; CDR3 DNA: TGTGCCAGCAGCCCCAGCGGGGGGACCCAAGAGACCCAGTACTTC
V gene: TRBV28; D gene: -; J gene: TRBJ2-2; clone size: many; CDR3 protein: CASSFLAGMFYTGELFF; CDR3 DNA: TGTGCCAGCAGTTTCCTCGCGGGGATGTTCTACACCGGGGAGCTGTTTTTT
V gene: TRBV30; D gene: -; J gene: TRBJ1-1; clone size: -; CDR3 protein: CAWSVRHIGGEAFF; CDR3 DNA: TGTGCCTGGAGTGTACGACATATAGGCGGTGAAGCTTTCTTT
V gene: TRBV7-9; D gene: TRBD2; J gene: TRBJ2-7; clone size: few; CDR3 protein: CASSSQGTSGDPYEQYF; CDR3 DNA: TGTGCCAGCAGCTCCCAAGGGACTAGCGGGGATCCCTACGAGCAGTACTTC
V gene: TRBV5-1; D gene: TRBD1; J gene: TRBJ1-1; clone size: few; CDR3 protein: CASSSLAGTGRQAFF; CDR3 DNA: TGCGCCAGCAGCTCACTAGCCGGGACAGGGAGGCAGGCTTTCTTT
V gene: TRBV5-6; D gene: TRBD1; J gene: TRBJ1-4; clone size: few; CDR3 protein: CASSAGTATNEKLFF; CDR3 DNA: TGTGCCAGCAGCGCAGGGACAGCAACTAATGAAAAACTGTTTTTT
V gene: TRBV9; D gene: TRBD1; J gene: TRBJ2-7; clone size: -; CDR3 protein: CASSARDRGHEQYF; CDR3 DNA: TGTGCCAGCAGCGCCCGGGACAGGGGACACGAGCAGTACTTC
V gene: TRBV13; D gene: -; J gene: TRBJ1-6; clone size: -; CDR3 protein: CASSTGRSPLHF; CDR3 DNA: TGTGCCAGCAGCACAGGACGGTCACCCCTCCACTTT
V gene: TRBV6-5; D gene: -; J gene: TRBJ2-5; clone size: many; CDR3 protein: CASSYLQAIQETQYF; CDR3 DNA: TGTGCCAGCAGTTACCTACAGGCTATCCAAGAGACCCAGTACTTC
V gene: TRBV6-1; D gene: -; J gene: TRBJ1-5; clone size: many; CDR3 protein: CASSPTENQPQHF; CDR3 DNA: TGTGCCAGCAGTCCGACAGAAAATCAGCCCCAGCATTTT
V gene: TRBV6-1; D gene: TRBD1; J gene: TRBJ1-3; clone size: few; CDR3 protein: CASSHRTGEAGNTIYF; CDR3 DNA: TGTGCCAGCAGTCATCGGACAGGGGAGGCCGGAAACACCATATATTTT
V gene: TRBV5-1; D gene: -; J gene: TRBJ1-5; clone size: -; CDR3 protein: CASSLEGRDSNQPQHF; CDR3 DNA: TGCGCCAGCAGCTTGGAGGGCAGGGATAGCAATCAGCCCCAGCATTTT
V gene: TRBV29-1; D gene: -; J gene: TRBJ1-2; clone size: -; CDR3 protein: CSVASDSGETYGYTF; CDR3 DNA: TGCAGCGTTGCATCGGACTCAGGAGAAACCTATGGCTACACCTTC
V gene: TRBV12-3/TRBV12-4; D gene: TRBD1; J gene: TRBJ1-6; clone size: -; CDR3 protein: CASRPRTGGSSPLHF; CDR3 DNA: TGTGCCAGCAGGCCACGGACAGGTGGAAGTTCACCCCTCCACTTT
V gene: TRBV7-9; D gene: -; J gene: TRBJ2-7; clone size: few; CDR3 protein: CASRPSADSYEQYF; CDR3 DNA: TGTGCCAGCCGCCCTAGCGCAGACTCCTACGAGCAGTACTTC
V gene: TRBV19; D gene: -; J gene: TRBJ2-6; clone size: -; CDR3 protein: CASSISLAGYSGANVLTF; CDR3 DNA: TGTGCCAGTAGTATTTCTCTCGCGGGGTACTCTGGGGCCAACGTCCTGACTTTC
V gene: TRBV6-5; D gene: TRBD2; J gene: TRBJ2-7; clone size: once; CDR3 protein: CASSYFGSGRPFEQYF; CDR3 DNA: TGTGCCAGCAGTTACTTTGGTAGCGGGAGACCCTTCGAGCAGTACTTC
V gene: TRBV19; D gene: -; J gene: TRBJ1-5; clone size: -; CDR3 protein: CASAPSMALNQPQHF; CDR3 DNA: TGTGCCAGTGCCCCTTCGATGGCCCTAAATCAGCCCCAGCATTTT
V gene: TRBV11-2; D gene: -; J gene: TRBJ2-5; clone size: many; CDR3 protein: CASSFPLRGGADYQETQYF; CDR3 DNA: TGTGCCAGCAGCTTTCCACTCCGTGGGGGGGCAGATTACCAAGAGACCCAGTACTTC